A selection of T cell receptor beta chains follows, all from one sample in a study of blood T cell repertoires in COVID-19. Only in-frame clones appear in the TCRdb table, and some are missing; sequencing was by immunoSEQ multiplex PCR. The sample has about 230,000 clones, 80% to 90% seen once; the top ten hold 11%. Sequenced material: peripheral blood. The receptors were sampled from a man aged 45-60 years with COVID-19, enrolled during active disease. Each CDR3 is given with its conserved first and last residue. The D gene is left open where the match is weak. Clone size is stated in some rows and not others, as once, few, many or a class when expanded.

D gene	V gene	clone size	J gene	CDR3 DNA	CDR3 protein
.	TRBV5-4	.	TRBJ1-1	TGTGCCAGCAGCTTGGTTCGGGGTCCCAACACTGAAGCTTTCTTT	CASSLVRGPNTEAFF
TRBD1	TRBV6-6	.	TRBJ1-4	TGTGCCAGCAGTACACAGGGGGCGCTTGAAAAACTGTTTTTT	CASSTQGALEKLFF
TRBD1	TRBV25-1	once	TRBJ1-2	TGTGCCAGCAGTGAAGGGACAGATCTATACGGCTACACCTTC	CASSEGTDLYGYTF
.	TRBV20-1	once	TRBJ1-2	TGCAGTGCTAGGGGGGCCTATGGCTACACCTTC	CSARGAYGYTF
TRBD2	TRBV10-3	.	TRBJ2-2	TGTGCCATCAGGAATAGCGGGGGGGCCTTCGGCGGGGAGCTGTTTTTT	CAIRNSGGAFGGELFF
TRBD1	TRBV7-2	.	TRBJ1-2	TGTGCCAGCAGCTATTACAGGGGGGTCGGCTACACCTTC	CASSYYRGVGYTF
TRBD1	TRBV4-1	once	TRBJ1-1	TGCGCCAGCGTCCCCGGCCCCGGACAGGGGGACACTGAAGCTTTCTTT	CASVPGPGQGDTEAFF
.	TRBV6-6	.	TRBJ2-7	TGTGCCAGCAGCTACCGACAGAACTACGAGCAGTACTTC	CASSYRQNYEQYF
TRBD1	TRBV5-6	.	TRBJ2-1	TGTGCCAGCAGTTACCTAGCGACAGGGGTAAGCAATGAGCAGTTCTTC	CASSYLATGVSNEQFF
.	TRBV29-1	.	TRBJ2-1	TGCAGCGCTACGGGGGATGAGCAGTTCTTC	CSATGDEQFF
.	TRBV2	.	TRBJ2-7	TGTGCCAGCAGAGTAGGCCCGGGATCCTACGAGCAGTACTTC	CASRVGPGSYEQYF
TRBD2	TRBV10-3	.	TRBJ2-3	TGTGCCATCAGTGAGTCGCTGGGACTAGCGGGAGGGACTAGTGGGCCAGATACGCAGTATTTT	CAISESLGLAGGTSGPDTQYF
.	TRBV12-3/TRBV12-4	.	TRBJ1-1	TGTGTTACGGCACGGGGGAACACTGAAGCTTTCTTT	CVTARGNTEAFF
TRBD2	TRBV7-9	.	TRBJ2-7	TGTGCCAGCAGCTTAGGGCCGGGACTAGCGGGGGATGAGCAGTACTTC	CASSLGPGLAGDEQYF
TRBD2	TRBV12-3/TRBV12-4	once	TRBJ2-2	TGTGCCAGCAGTTTGGGACTAGCTCTGTTTTTT	CASSLGLALFF
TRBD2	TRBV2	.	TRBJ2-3	TGTGCCAGCAATCCGGGACTAGCGGTGTTTCGTGGAGATACGCAGTATTTT	CASNPGLAVFRGDTQYF
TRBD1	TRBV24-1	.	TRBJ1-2	TGTGCCACCTCCCCGGGACAGGGAAGTGGCTACACCTTC	CATSPGQGSGYTF
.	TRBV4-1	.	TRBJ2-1	TGCGCCAGCAGCCTCGGAGCAGGGCCGGGTGAGCAGTTCTTC	CASSLGAGPGEQFF
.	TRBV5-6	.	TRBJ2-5	TGTGCCAGCAGCTCACGCGGGCCCCACCGCCAAGAGACCCAGTACTTC	CASSSRGPHRQETQYF
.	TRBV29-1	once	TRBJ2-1	TGCAGCCCGACCGTATCTTCGGGTGAGCAGTTCTTC	CSPTVSSGEQFF